This T cell receptor (beta chain) came from a study of blood T cells in healthy people across ages. CDR3 length equals 15 residues. The V end lost 5 bases, the J end lost 1 base, and 15 bases lay between the germline ends. Germline loops: CDR1 SGHTA, CDR2 FQGNSA. The second PCR ran about 7 to 12 cycles with a sample-barcoded 5' primer and J-beta primers. TCRdb re-derived calls from the 5' RACE reads in MiXCR, one entry per CDR3 protein. This sample carries 750,000 to 950,000 distinct CDR3 sequences, roughly 25% of them seen once, and the ten largest clones take under 3%. Whole-study results and caveats: Long-lived donors exceeded aged donors in naive CD4+ cells and diversity.

This clonotype is a singleton in its sample. What it binds is unknown. The same specimen was also included in a second study, on T cells of mothers and their children. From that report: About 3 million TCR beta reads per child versus over 9 million per mother.

This clonotype was obtained from a boy aged 10-17 years in good health. The sequenced sample was blood. The genes are TRBV7-2 and TRBJ2-7; tentatively, D is TRBD2 (6 bases). CDR3 residues: CASSTLATASYEQYF. DNA for the CDR3: TGTGCCAGCAGCACACTAGCAACCGCGTCCTACGAGCAGTACTTC. Using reference TRBV7-2 and TRBJ2-7 for the parts outside the CDR3, the full variable domain is GAGVSQSPSNKVTEKGKDVELRCDPISGHTALYWYRQSLGQGLEFLIYFQGNSAPDKSGLPSDRFSAERTGGSVSTLTIQRTQQEDSAVYLCASSTLATASYEQYFGPGTRLTVT.